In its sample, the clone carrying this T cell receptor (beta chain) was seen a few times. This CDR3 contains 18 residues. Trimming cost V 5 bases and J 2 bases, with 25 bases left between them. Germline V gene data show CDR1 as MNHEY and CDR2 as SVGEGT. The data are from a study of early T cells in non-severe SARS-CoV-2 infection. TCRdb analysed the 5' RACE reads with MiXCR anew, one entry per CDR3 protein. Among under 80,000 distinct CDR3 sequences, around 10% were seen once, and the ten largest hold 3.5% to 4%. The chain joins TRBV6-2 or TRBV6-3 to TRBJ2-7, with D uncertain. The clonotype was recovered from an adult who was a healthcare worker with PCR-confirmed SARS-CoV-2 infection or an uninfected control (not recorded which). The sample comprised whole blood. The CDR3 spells CASSILPLSGPTPYEQYF. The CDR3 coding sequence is TGTGCCAGCAGTATCCTTCCCCTTTCCGGGCCCACGCCCTACGAGCAGTACTTC.